Listed below are T cell receptor beta chains from one sample, sequenced in a study of blood T cell repertoires in COVID-19. Libraries were prepared by immunoSEQ multiplex PCR; TCRdb keeps only in-frame clonotypes and omits some of them. The sample holds fewer than 350,000 clones; roughly 87% are singletons and the top ten take approximately 6%. The sample was PBMCs or T cells enriched from blood (not recorded which). The source of these receptors is a woman in her forties who had recovered from COVID-19. Each CDR3 is given with its conserved first and last residue. A D gene is named only where the DNA matches it firmly. Where a row states a size, it is once, few, many or the class of an expanded clone; other rows omit it.

j_call d_call v_call clone_size cdr3_nt cdr3_aa
TRBJ1-2 - TRBV2 - TGTGCCAGCAGCCCTTCCAGGTCCTTCTATGGCTACACCTTC CASSPSRSFYGYTF
TRBJ1-1 - TRBV11-2 - TGTGCCAGCAGCACCCTTACAGGGATCCCTGAAGCTTTCTTT CASSTLTGIPEAFF
TRBJ2-6 TRBD1 TRBV3-1/TRBV3-2 - TGTGCCAGCAGCTCTTACAGGGGGCCGCCCTCTGGGGCCAACGTCCTGACTTTC CASSSYRGPPSGANVLTF
TRBJ2-6 - TRBV28 - TGTGCCAGCAGTTTGGAAACGGGAGCTGGGGCCAACGTCCTGACTTTC CASSLETGAGANVLTF
TRBJ1-5 - TRBV30 once TGTGCCTGGAGCCCTGGGCTTTTGAGGGGGTCGGGCAATCAGCCCCAGCATTTT CAWSPGLLRGSGNQPQHF
TRBJ2-3 - TRBV5-4 - TGTGCCAGCAGCTTACAGGGTTCCACAGATACGCAGTATTTT CASSLQGSTDTQYF
TRBJ1-2 - TRBV5-6 - TGTGCCAGCAGCTCCGGTCGGGGAGACGGGGGCTACACCTTC CASSSGRGDGGYTF
TRBJ1-3 - TRBV9 - TGTGCCAGCACGCAGGGGTCCTCGTTCTCTGGAAACACCATATATTTT CASTQGSSFSGNTIYF
TRBJ2-5 - TRBV19 - TGTGCCAGTAGTATGGAGTACCAAGAGACCCAGTACTTC CASSMEYQETQYF
TRBJ2-2 TRBD1 TRBV5-1 - TGCGCCAGCAGCTGGGACGCTCCGGGACAGGGGACCGTCGGGGAGCTGTTTTTT CASSWDAPGQGTVGELFF
TRBJ1-4 - TRBV7-2 - TGTGCCAGCAGCAAGAACAGGGTTGGTGAAAAACTGTTTTTT CASSKNRVGEKLFF
TRBJ1-4 TRBD1 TRBV30 - TGTGCCTGGAGGAAGGACAGGGGTCCGAATGAAAAACTGTTTTTT CAWRKDRGPNEKLFF
TRBJ2-2 - TRBV2 - TGTGCCAGCAAGGCTAGCGAGAACACCGGGGAGCTGTTTTTT CASKASENTGELFF
TRBJ2-7 - TRBV14 - TGTGCCAGCAGCCAAGATCATTACGAGCAGTACTTC CASSQDHYEQYF